A single sample gave rise to the 12 T cell receptor beta chains below, sequenced in a study of regulatory T cells in long-lasting Graves disease. Arm-PCR of CDR3 regions with iRepertoire HTBI primers generated TCR beta libraries. TCRdb reanalysed the multiplex PCR reads using MiXCR and keeps one entry per CDR3 protein. Of about 330,000 distinct CDR3 sequences in the sample, 15% to 20% were seen once. Time point meaning: newly diagnosed GD, antithyroid drugs for less than 3 months. PBMC RNA served as the TCR library source. This same sample was also taken into another study, of T cells in Graves' hyperthyroidism and ophthalmopathy.

Sample: peripheral blood mononuclear cells (PBMCs), taken at new diagnosis, from a patient treated with antithyroid drugs. The source is a young woman with Graves disease.

This clonotype was detected ten times or more. The gene calls are TRBV24-1 and TRBJ2-1, with D maybe TRBD1 (5 bases). CDR1 KGHDR and CDR2 SFDVKD come from the germline V gene. The V and J ends lost 3 bases and 7 bases respectively, with 15 bases between them. The CDR3 has 15 residues. The CDR3 spells CATSDRQASGNEQFF. The CDR3 region has the DNA TGTGCCACCAGTGATAGGCAGGCTTCAGGGAATGAGCAGTTCTTC.

This clonotype has a count of ten or more. The chain couples TRBV7-8 to TRBJ2-7; TRBD2 aligns across 8 bases. J gave up 1 base and V 5 bases, and 7 bases lay outside the gene matches. There are 15 residues in the CDR3. CDR1 and CDR2 (germline): SGHVS, FQNEAQ. CDR3 in DNA: TGTGCCAGCAGCCCGATGACTAGCGCATCCTACGAGCAGTACTTC. It is translated as CASSPMTSASYEQYF.

The rearrangement links TRBV5-1 to TRBJ1-1, with D unclear. Deletions cut 2 bases from V and 5 bases from J, with 22 bases between. This CDR3 has 17 residues. Looked up from germline, CDR1 is SGHRS and CDR2 is YFSETQ. CDR3 DNA: TGCGCCAGCAGCTTAAAAGTGACGGCTCGGGCGGGTACTGAAGCTTTCTTT. Translating gives CASSLKVTARAGTEAFF.

This clonotype has at least ten counts. V usage is TRBV28 and J usage is TRBJ2-5; 9 bases are shared with TRBD1. The germline V gene encodes CDR1 MDHEN and CDR2 SYDVKM. This CDR3 has 13 residues. Germline trimming cut 6 bases from V and 5 bases from J; bases unmatched to any gene: 4. Written as DNA, the CDR3 is TGTGCCAGCAGCCAAGACAGGGGGGAGACCCAGTACTTC. It encodes CASSQDRGETQYF.

The V call is TRBV19, the J call TRBJ2-3, with D possibly being TRBD1 or TRBD2 (5 bases each). Germline CDR1 is LNHDA and CDR2 is SQIVND (reference sequence). The CDR3 is made up of 16 amino acids. Trimming shortened V by 5 bases and J by 6 bases, and 21 bases separated the two germline ends. CDR3 in DNA: TGTGCCAGTAGTGAATGGGGGACGGGTACACAGGATACGCAGTATTTT. It encodes CASSEWGTGTQDTQYF. The whole variable domain, remainder taken from reference TRBV19 and TRBJ2-3, is DGGITQSPKYLFRKEGQNVTLSCEQNLNHDAMYWYRQDPGQGLRLIYYSQIVNDFQKGDIAEGYSVSREKKESFPLTVTSAQKNPTAFYLCASSEWGTGTQDTQYFGPGTRLTVL.

Notes on this clonotype: A clone one base away is much larger, so this may be a read error. V is TRBV2 and J is TRBJ2-7; D gene unclear. V gave up 5 bases and J gave up 7 bases, with 18 bases separating them. CDR1 SNHLY and CDR2 FYNNEI come from the germline V gene. The CDR3 extends over 14 amino acids. The CDR3 sequence: CASSIRTFGNEQYF. The CDR3 DNA follows: TGTGCCAGCAGTATCCGGACCTTTGGGAATGAGCAGTACTTC. The variable domain in full, with the rest retrieved from reference TRBV2 and TRBJ2-7, is EPEVTQTPSHQVTQMGQEVILRCVPISNHLYFYWYRQILGQKVEFLVSFYNNEISEKSEIFDDQFSVERPDGSNFTLKIRSTKLEDSAMYFCASSIRTFGNEQYFGPGTRLTVT.

This clonotype was picked up a small number of times. The chain joins TRBV20-1 to TRBJ2-7; D is uncertain. Trimming took 2 bases from V and 0 from J, leaving 17 bases between them. Germline lookup yields CDR1 DFQATT and CDR2 SNEGSKA (reference sequence). This CDR3 comprises 16 residues. CDR3 residues: CSARTGQDLLSYEQYF. The CDR3 DNA follows: TGCAGTGCTAGAACCGGTCAGGACCTCCTCTCCTACGAGCAGTACTTC.

There are many counts of this clonotype. The chain has TRBV5-5 and TRBJ2-3; D gene unclear. Trimming removed 5 bases at V and 1 base at J, with 11 bases between. CDR1 and CDR2 from the germline V gene are SGHKS and YYEKEE (reference sequence). The CDR3 spans 14 residues. CDR3: CASSYFQGTDTQYF. The CDR3 DNA sequence: TGTGCCAGCAGTTATTTCCAGGGCACAGATACGCAGTATTTT.

This clonotype was recorded at least ten times. The chain joins TRBV24-1 to TRBJ1-2; D is perhaps TRBD1 (5 bases). Germline loops: CDR1 KGHDR, CDR2 SFDVKD. Trimming left V 9 bases short and J 4 bases short, with 8 bases between. The CDR3 contains 11 residues. CDR3 DNA: TGTGCCACCTGGGGCAGCTATGGCTACACCTTC. This translates into CATWGSYGYTF.

V gene TRBV19 combines with J gene TRBJ2-7; D could derive from TRBD1 or TRBD2 (5 bases each). Germline CDR1 and CDR2: LNHDA and SQIVND (reference sequence). V was cut by 3 bases and J by 2 bases, with 11 bases left in between. This CDR3 region has 14 residues. CDR3 loop: CASSMWDGAYEQYF. The CDR3 DNA reads TGTGCCAGTAGTATGTGGGACGGGGCCTACGAGCAGTACTTC.

This clonotype was counted ten times or more. The chain couples TRBV10-1 to TRBJ2-7; 7 bases map to TRBD2. J was trimmed by 7 bases and V by 2 bases; bases with no gene match: 11. The CDR3 runs 15 residues. From germline, CDR1 is WNHNN and CDR2 SYGVQD (reference sequence). The CDR3 region is CASSETERAAGEQYF. CDR3 DNA: TGCGCCAGCAGTGAGACGGAGCGGGCAGCGGGGGAGCAGTACTTC.

This clonotype was recorded many times. V usage is TRBV15 and J usage is TRBJ1-5; D ambiguous. This CDR3 has 15 amino acids. Germline CDR1 is LNHNV and CDR2 is YYDKDF (reference sequence). The V end lost 3 bases, the J end lost 7 bases, and 16 bases lay between the germline ends. This CDR3 reads CATSSIGLERQPQHF. The CDR3 DNA follows: TGTGCCACCAGCAGTATAGGGCTAGAGAGGCAGCCCCAGCATTTT. Supplemented by reference TRBV15 and TRBJ1-5, the full variable domain reads DAMVIQNPRYQVTQFGKPVTLSCSQTLNHNVMYWYQQKSSQAPKLLFHYYDKDFNNEADTPDNFQSRRPNTSFCFLDIRSPGLGDTAMYLCATSSIGLERQPQHFGDGTRLSIL.